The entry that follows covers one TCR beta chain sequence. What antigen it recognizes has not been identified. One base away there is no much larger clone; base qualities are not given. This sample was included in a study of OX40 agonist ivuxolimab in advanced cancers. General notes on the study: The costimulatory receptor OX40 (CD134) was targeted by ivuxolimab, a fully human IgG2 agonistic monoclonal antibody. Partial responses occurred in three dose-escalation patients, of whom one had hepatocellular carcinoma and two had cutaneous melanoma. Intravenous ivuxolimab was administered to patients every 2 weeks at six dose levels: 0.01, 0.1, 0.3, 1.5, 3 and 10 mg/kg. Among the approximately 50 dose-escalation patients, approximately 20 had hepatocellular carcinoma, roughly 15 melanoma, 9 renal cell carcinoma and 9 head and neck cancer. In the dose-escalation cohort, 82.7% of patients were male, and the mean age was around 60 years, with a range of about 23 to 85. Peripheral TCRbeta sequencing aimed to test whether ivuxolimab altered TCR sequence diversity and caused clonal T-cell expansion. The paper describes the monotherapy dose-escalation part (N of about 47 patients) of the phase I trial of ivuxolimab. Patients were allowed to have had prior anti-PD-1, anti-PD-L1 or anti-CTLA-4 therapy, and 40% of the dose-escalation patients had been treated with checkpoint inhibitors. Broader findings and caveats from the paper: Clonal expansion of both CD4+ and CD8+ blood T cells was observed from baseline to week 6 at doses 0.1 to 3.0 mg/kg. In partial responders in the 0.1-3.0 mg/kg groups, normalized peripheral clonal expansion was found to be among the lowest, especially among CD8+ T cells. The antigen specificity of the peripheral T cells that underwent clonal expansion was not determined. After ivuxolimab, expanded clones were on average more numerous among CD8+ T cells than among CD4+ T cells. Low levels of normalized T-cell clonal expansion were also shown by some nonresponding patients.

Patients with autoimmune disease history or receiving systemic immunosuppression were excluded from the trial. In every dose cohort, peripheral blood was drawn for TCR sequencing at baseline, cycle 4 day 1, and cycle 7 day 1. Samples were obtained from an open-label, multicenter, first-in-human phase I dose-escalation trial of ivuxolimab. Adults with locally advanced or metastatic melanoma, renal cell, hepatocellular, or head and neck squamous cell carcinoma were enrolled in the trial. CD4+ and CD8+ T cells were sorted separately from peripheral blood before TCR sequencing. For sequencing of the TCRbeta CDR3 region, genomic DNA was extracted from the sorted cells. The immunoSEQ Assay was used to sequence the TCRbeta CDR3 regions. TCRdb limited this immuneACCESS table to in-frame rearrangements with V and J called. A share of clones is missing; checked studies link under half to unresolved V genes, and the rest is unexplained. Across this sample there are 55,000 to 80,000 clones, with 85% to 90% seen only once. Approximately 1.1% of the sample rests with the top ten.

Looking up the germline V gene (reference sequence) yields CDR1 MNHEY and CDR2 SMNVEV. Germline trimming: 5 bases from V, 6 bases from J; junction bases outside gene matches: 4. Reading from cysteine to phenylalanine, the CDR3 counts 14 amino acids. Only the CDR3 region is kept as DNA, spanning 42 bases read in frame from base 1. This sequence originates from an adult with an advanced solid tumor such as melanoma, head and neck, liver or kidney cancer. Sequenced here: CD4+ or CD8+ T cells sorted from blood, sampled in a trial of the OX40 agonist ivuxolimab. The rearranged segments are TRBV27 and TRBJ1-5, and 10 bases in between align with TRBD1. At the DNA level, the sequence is TGTGCCAGCAGTCCGGGACAGGGGAGTCAGCCCCAGCATTTT. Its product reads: CASSPGQGSQPQHF.